A single sample is the source of the 14 T cell receptor beta chains below, sequenced in a study of CD8 T cells in Susac syndrome. Roughly 0.45 to 1 ug RNA was reverse transcribed with random hexamers. Via MiXCR, TCRdb re-called the immunoSEQ multiplex PCR reads, giving one row per CDR3 protein. The sample has around 200,000 distinct CDR3 sequences; approximately 95% are singletons. Source material: CD4+ T cells from PBMCs. Source of these receptors: a human donor in good health.

The chain uses TRBV20-1 and TRBJ1-2; D gene uncertain. The CDR3 length is 16 residues. CDR1 and CDR2 (germline): DFQATT, SNEGSKA (reference sequence). V was shortened by 1 base and J by 5 bases, with 20 bases between the two germline ends. DNA of the CDR3: TGCAGTGCTAGAGTCCGGACGGAGGCTTTAGGGTATGGCTACACCTTC. It specifies CSARVRTEALGYGYTF.

The chain is built from TRBV20-1 and TRBJ1-5; D uncertain. Trimming took 0 bases from V and 4 from J, leaving 16 bases between them. This CDR3 contains 16 residues. Germline V gene lookup returns CDR1 DFQATT and CDR2 SNEGSKA (reference sequence). In nucleotides, the CDR3 is TGCAGTGCTAGAGATTCAGCGCGGCCCTCAAATCAGCCCCAGCATTTT. Translating gives CSARDSARPSNQPQHF.

The chain couples TRBV7-9 to TRBJ2-3; D is possibly TRBD2 (5 bases). Germline V gene lookup returns CDR1 SEHNR and CDR2 FQNEAQ (reference sequence). The CDR3 is 13 amino acids. Deletions cut 0 bases from V and 6 bases from J, with 7 bases between. The CDR3 nucleotides read TGTGCCAGCAGCTTAGCGCGGAGGGATACGCAGTATTTT. This gives the protein CASSLARRDTQYF.

The chain employs TRBV6-6 and TRBJ1-2, with TRBD1 matching 8 bases. CDR1 and CDR2 (germline): MNHNY, SVGAGI (reference sequence). V dropped 2 bases and J dropped 3; count of bases not matched to a gene: 8. This CDR3 contains 16 residues. CDR3 in DNA: TGTGCCAGCAGTTACGAGGGCAGGGGGCAGGACTATGGCTACACCTTC. It yields the protein CASSYEGRGQDYGYTF.

V and J are TRBV29-1 and TRBJ1-1, with TRBD1 matching 9 bases. The CDR3 contains 12 residues. Trimming at V came to 6 bases and at J to 10 bases, leaving 9 bases not matched to a gene. Germline V lookup: CDR1 SQVTM, CDR2 ANQGSEA. The CDR3 DNA is TGCAGCGTCGAACCGGGACAGGGAAGAGCTTTCTTT. Amino acid sequence: CSVEPGQGRAFF.

The rearrangement links TRBV30 to TRBJ1-1, with D tentatively TRBD1 (5 bases). This CDR3 comprises 11 residues. Germline V CDR1 and CDR2: GTSNPN, SVGIG (reference sequence). The V end was cut by 4 bases, the J end by 5 bases, with 8 bases between. CDR3 amino acids: CAWNWGTEAFF. CDR3 bases: TGTGCCTGGAATTGGGGGACTGAAGCTTTCTTT.

V and J are TRBV29-1 and TRBJ2-6; D unclear. Germline V gene data show CDR1 as SQVTM and CDR2 as ANQGSEA. Trimming pared 3 bases from V and 4 bases from J, leaving 4 bases between. The CDR3 is 12 residues long. The CDR3: CSVDGGANVLTF. The CDR3 region has the DNA TGCAGCGTTGACGGAGGGGCCAACGTCCTGACTTTC.

The rearrangement uses TRBV4-1 and TRBJ1-4; TRBD1 might be the D (5 bases). The germline V gene encodes CDR1 MGHRA and CDR2 YSYEKL. The CDR3 is 16 amino acids. V was cut by 0 bases and J by 8 bases, with 16 bases left in between. CDR3 nucleotides: TGCGCCAGCAGCCAAGAAGCCGGGACCATCGGGGAAAAACTGTTTTTT. Protein: CASSQEAGTIGEKLFF.

CDR3 loop: CAIEQGAGEQYF. DNA of the CDR3: TGTGCCATCGAACAGGGGGCGGGAGAGCAGTACTTC. The chain uses TRBV10-3 and TRBJ2-7; 9 bases line up with TRBD1. CDR1 is ENHRY, CDR2 SYGVKD, per germline. CDR3 length equals 12 residues. The ends lost 8 bases at V and 7 bases at J; junction bases unmatched: 6.

This clonotype was detected only once. The rearrangement links TRBV9 to TRBJ2-3; D is ambiguous. This CDR3 contains 11 residues. Germline V gene sequence: CDR1 SGDLS, CDR2 YYNGEE. V was trimmed by 0 bases and J by 10 bases, leaving 6 bases between them. This chain's CDR3 is CASSVVRAQYF. DNA of the CDR3: TGTGCCAGCAGCGTAGTCCGGGCGCAGTATTTT.

The chain uses TRBV9 and TRBJ2-7; a weak D match, TRBD1 (6 bases). The CDR3 is 18 residues long. Germline V gives CDR1 SGDLS, CDR2 YYNGEE. V was cut by 1 base and J by 0 bases, with 20 bases left in between. The CDR3 loop reads CASSVSPEYLGGSYEQYF. CDR3 in DNA: TGTGCCAGCAGCGTAAGCCCAGAGTACCTAGGGGGCTCCTACGAGCAGTACTTC.

The genes are TRBV6-5 and TRBJ2-7; D unresolved. The CDR3 covers 15 residues. Deletions cut 2 bases from V and 2 bases from J, with 13 bases between. The germline CDR1 and CDR2 sequences are MNHEY and SVGAGI. This chain's CDR3 is CASSYVASGAYEQYF. The CDR3 nucleotides read TGTGCCAGCAGTTACGTAGCTTCTGGGGCCTACGAGCAGTACTTC.

This rearrangement joins TRBV20-1 to TRBJ1-1; 7 nucleotides align to TRBD1. CDR1 and CDR2 from the germline V gene are DFQATT and SNEGSKA (reference sequence). This CDR3 spans 14 amino acids. Trimming took 5 bases from V and 4 from J; bases not matched to a gene: 10. The CDR3 region has the DNA TGCAGTGCTGACCTCGACAGGGACGGCACTGAAGCTTTCTTT. The encoded protein is CSADLDRDGTEAFF.

This clonotype was recorded only once. This sequence joins TRBV29-1 and TRBJ2-3; D could derive from TRBD1 or TRBD2 (6 bases each). Trimming removed 8 bases at V and 0 bases at J, with 18 bases between. CDR1 is SQVTM, CDR2 ANQGSEA, per germline. CDR3 size: 15 residues. The CDR3 loop is CSTTWGAASTDTQYF. The CDR3 nucleotides are TGCAGCACAACGTGGGGGGCGGCGAGCACAGATACGCAGTATTTT.